The present TCR beta chain was sequenced within a study of blood T cell repertoires in COVID-19 (dated by TCRdb to the early 2020s). Background on the whole study: Collaborator samples came from the United States, Italy and Spain and covered acute and convalescent phases of COVID-19. The material from the prospective study consisted of cDNA or gDNA derived from T cells, B-cell-depleted T cells, or PBMCs. The dataset comprised deeply sampled blood TCRbeta repertoires from subjects exposed to, actively infected with, or recovered from COVID-19. The repertoires were released in a freely available public database meant as a resource for research on the immune response to SARS-CoV-2. Samples were obtained from the ongoing ImmuneRACE study (first 160 participants) and from 1,254 subjects provided by 6 global collaborators. Nearly every sample came with metadata listing a de-identified subject ID, COVID-19 status, age in years and sex. Where available, HLA class I and class II types were obtained from metadata supplied by the sample provider rather than from assay-based typing.

CDR1 and CDR2 were assigned from the germline V gene as KGHDR and SFDVKD. Inclusive of the bounding cysteine and phenylalanine, the CDR3 is 17 residues long. Solely the CDR3 DNA is kept, with 51 bases framed from the first base. From V the trimming removes 2 bases and from J it removes 4 bases, while the gene matches leave 7 bases of the junction unaccounted for. General study outcomes and caveats: The amount of clinical and demographic metadata varied by source and participant and was provided uncurated.

One collaborating source in Seattle enrolled patients while the patients were actively infected and followed the patients over time throughout the course of disease. Collaborating institutions collected whole blood in K2EDTA tubes following their own protocols. Collaborator samples were shipped for TCRbeta analysis as frozen whole blood, isolated PBMCs, or DNA extracted from either sample type. TCRbeta CDR3 regions were amplified from genomic DNA by means of the immunoSEQ Assay, a bias-controlled multiplex PCR. Per the original workflow: The number of nucleated cells in each sample was estimated by amplification of reference gene primers within the assay. To quantify the absolute abundance of each unique TCRbeta CDR3 rearrangement, sequence reads were collapsed and filtered. Productive Simpson clonality was computed per sample as the square root of Simpson's diversity index over productive rearrangements. In TCRdb, the immuneACCESS table is reduced to in-frame sequences with V and J assigned. These tables do not hold every clone; where another copy was compared, an unresolved V gene accounts for under half, and the others remain unexplained. From that table come the V and J calls and clone size; the DNA was used to work out D and trimming. The sample table shows around 190,000 clones, and over 80% are seen once. The ten top clones hold more than 7.5% of the sample.

As concerns this clone: Its antigen remains undetermined. Base qualities are missing; no much larger clone stands one base away.

The receptor was derived from a woman in her 70s with COVID-19, enrolled during active disease. Here the chain combines TRBV24-1 and TRBJ2-1, with 10 middle bases fitting TRBD2. The specimen sequenced was peripheral blood. The base sequence is TGTGCCACCAGTGATTCTACAGCGGGAGGGAGTTACAATGAGCAGTTCTTC. Translated, this gives CATSDSTAGGSYNEQFF.